The 6 T cell receptor beta chains below come from one sample, sequenced in a study of blood T cell repertoires in COVID-19. The repertoire was sequenced with immunoSEQ multiplex PCR; TCRdb's copy has only in-frame clones and lacks some. This sample has some 120,000 clones, with about 88% found just once. Sequencing input: peripheral blood. The source is a man aged 45-60 years with active COVID-19.

The J gene is TRBJ2-1, the V gene TRBV13; tentatively, D is TRBD2 (6 bases). V dropped 6 bases and J dropped 9 bases, with 12 bases sitting between them. Per germline, CDR1 PRHDT and CDR2 FYEKMQ (reference sequence). The CDR3 covers 12 residues. The CDR3 nucleotides read TGTGCCAGCAGTTGGGGGGACGGTGAGCAGTTCTTC. It codes for CASSWGDGEQFF.

The V gene is TRBV7-8, the J gene TRBJ2-5; TRBD2 matches 7 bases. This CDR3 is built from 15 residues. Germline V gives CDR1 SGHVS, CDR2 FQNEAQ. V was clipped by 5 bases and J by 5 bases; unmatched bases: 11. CDR3 sequence: CASSRPSTSFETQYF. Written as DNA, the CDR3 is TGTGCCAGCAGCCGCCCTTCGACTAGCTTCGAGACCCAGTACTTC.

The CDR3 loop reads CAISERQGAGELFF. Here the CDR3 DNA reads TGTGCCATCAGTGAGCGGCAGGGCGCCGGGGAGCTGTTTTTT. The rearrangement links TRBV10-3 to TRBJ2-2, with D tentatively TRBD1 (5 bases). The CDR3 loop spans 14 amino acids. The germline V gene encodes CDR1 ENHRY and CDR2 SYGVKD. Trimming removed 2 bases at V and 6 bases at J, with 10 bases between.

This chain links TRBV7-9 with TRBJ2-7; 8 nucleotides align to TRBD1. Germline V gene sequence: CDR1 SEHNR, CDR2 FQNEAQ (reference sequence). The CDR3 consists of 15 residues. V lost 5 bases to trimming and J lost 7 bases; unmatched junction nucleotides: 13. CDR3 in amino acids: CASSRGTGRVREQYF. The CDR3 DNA is TGTGCCAGCAGCCGTGGGACAGGTCGGGTGAGGGAGCAGTACTTC.

The rearrangement links TRBV6-1 to TRBJ1-5, with D tentatively TRBD1 (6 bases). Per germline, CDR1 MNHNS and CDR2 SASEGT. The CDR3 has 17 amino acids. The germline V and J ends were trimmed by 2 bases and 11 bases, with 25 bases remaining between them. This CDR3 reads CASSELIGARGIGTQHF. DNA of the CDR3: TGTGCCAGCAGTGAATTAATCGGCGCCAGGGGTATCGGGACCCAGCATTTT.

This sequence joins TRBV30 and TRBJ2-6; 7 bases align to TRBD1. Germline CDR1 is GTSNPN and CDR2 is SVGIG (reference sequence). After removal of 2 bases from V and 0 bases from J, the junction contained 10 bases not matched to a gene. The CDR3 totals 18 residues. CDR3 coding DNA: TGTGCCTGGAGTAGTCTTGGACAGGCGAGCTCTGGGGCCAACGTCCTGACTTTC. It translates to CAWSSLGQASSGANVLTF.